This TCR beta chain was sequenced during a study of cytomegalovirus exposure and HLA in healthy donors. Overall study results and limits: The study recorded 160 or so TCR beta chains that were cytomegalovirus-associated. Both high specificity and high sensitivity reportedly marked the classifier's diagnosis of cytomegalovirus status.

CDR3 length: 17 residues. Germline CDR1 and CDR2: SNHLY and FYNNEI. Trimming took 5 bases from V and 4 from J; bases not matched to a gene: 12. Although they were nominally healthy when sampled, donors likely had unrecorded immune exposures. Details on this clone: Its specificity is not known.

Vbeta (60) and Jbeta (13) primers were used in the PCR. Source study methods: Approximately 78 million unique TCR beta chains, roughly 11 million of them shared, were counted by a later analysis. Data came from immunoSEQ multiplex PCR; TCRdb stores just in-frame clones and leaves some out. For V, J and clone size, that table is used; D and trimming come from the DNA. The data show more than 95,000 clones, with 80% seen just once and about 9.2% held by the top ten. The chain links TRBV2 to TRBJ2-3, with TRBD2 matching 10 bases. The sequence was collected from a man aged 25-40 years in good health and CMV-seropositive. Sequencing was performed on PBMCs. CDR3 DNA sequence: TGTGCCAGCAGTCCACCGGGGAGCGGGGGGGTCGCAGATACGCAGTATTTT. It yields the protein CASSPPGSGGVADTQYF.